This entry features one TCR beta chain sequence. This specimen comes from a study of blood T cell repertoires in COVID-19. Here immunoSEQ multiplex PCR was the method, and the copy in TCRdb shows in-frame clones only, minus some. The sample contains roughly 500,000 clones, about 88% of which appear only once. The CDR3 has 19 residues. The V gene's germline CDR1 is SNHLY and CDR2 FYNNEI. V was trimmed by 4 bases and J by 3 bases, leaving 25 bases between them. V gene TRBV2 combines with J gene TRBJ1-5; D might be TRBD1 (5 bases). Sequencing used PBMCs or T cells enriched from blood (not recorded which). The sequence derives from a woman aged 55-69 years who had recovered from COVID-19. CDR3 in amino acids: CASSVKTVQYGGPNQPQHF. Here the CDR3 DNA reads TGTGCCAGCAGTGTAAAAACGGTACAATACGGGGGACCCAATCAGCCCCAGCATTTT.